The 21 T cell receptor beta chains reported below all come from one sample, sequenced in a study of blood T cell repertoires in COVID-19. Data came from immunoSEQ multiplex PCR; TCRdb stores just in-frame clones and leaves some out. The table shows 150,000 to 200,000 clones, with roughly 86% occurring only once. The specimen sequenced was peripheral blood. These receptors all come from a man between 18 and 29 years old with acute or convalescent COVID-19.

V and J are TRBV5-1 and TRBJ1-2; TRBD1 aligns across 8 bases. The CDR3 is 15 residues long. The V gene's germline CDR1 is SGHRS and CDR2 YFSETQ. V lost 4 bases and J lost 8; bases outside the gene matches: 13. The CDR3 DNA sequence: TGCGCCAGCAGCCCGCCTGCCACAGGGGGTAACGGCTACACCTTC. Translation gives CASSPPATGGNGYTF.

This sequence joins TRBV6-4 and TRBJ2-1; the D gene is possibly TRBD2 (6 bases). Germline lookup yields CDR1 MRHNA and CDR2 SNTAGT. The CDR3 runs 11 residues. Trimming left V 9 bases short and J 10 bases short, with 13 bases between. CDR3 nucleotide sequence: TGTGCCAGTGGGGTTGGAGGGGAGCAGTTCTTC. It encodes CASGVGGEQFF.

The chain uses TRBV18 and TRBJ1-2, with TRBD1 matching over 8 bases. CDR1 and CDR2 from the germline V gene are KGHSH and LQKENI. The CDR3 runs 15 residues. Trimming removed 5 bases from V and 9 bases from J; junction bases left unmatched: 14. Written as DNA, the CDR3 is TGTGCCAGCTCAGTCGATGGACAGGGCTACTCTCGCTACACCTTC. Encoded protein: CASSVDGQGYSRYTF. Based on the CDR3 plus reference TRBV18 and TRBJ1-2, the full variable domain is NAGVMQNPRHLVRRRGQEARLRCSPMKGHSHVYWYRQLPEEGLKFMVYLQKENIIDESGMPKERFSAEFPKEGPSILRIQQVVRGDSAAYFCASSVDGQGYSRYTFGSGTRLTVV.

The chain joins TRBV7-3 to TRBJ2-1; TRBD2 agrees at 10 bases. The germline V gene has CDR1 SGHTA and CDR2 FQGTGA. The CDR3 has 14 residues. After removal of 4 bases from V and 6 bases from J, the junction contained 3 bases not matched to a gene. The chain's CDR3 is CASSSAGGLNEQFF. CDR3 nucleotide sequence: TGTGCCAGCAGCTCAGCGGGGGGGCTCAATGAGCAGTTCTTC.

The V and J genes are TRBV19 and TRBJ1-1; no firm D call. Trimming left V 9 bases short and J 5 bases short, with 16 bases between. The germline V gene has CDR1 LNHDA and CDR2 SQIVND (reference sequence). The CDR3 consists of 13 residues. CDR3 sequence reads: CASHGPSGTEAFF. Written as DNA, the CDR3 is TGTGCCAGCCATGGCCCATCGGGGACTGAAGCTTTCTTT.

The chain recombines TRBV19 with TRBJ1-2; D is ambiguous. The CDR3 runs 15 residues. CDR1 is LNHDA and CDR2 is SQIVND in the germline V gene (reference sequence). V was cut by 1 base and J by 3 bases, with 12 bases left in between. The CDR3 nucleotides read TGTGCCAGTAGTATAGTGAACAGATTGGACTATGGCTACACCTTC. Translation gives CASSIVNRLDYGYTF.

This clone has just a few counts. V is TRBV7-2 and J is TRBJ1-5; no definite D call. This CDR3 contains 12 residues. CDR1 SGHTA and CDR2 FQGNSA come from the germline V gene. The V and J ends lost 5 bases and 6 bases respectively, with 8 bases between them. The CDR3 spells CASSQSSQPQHF. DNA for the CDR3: TGTGCCAGCAGCCAATCGAGTCAGCCCCAGCATTTT.

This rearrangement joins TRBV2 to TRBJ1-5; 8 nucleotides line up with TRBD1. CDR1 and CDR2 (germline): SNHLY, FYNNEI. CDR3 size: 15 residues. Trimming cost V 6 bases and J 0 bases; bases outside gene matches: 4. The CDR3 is CASSLGTGSNQPQHF. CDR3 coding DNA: TGTGCCAGCAGCCTCGGGACAGGTAGCAATCAGCCCCAGCATTTT.

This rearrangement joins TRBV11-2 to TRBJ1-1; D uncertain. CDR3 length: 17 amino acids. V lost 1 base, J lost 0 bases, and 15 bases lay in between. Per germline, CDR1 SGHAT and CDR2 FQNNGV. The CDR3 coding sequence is TGTGCCAGCAGCTTAGGCAGGTTTGCTGAAATGAACACTGAAGCTTTCTTT. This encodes CASSLGRFAEMNTEAFF. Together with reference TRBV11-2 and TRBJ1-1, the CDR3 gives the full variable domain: EAGVAQSPRYKIIEKRQSVAFWCNPISGHATLYWYQQILGQGPKLLIQFQNNGVVDDSQLPKDRFSAERLKGVDSTLKIQPAKLEDSAVYLCASSLGRFAEMNTEAFFGQGTRLTVV.

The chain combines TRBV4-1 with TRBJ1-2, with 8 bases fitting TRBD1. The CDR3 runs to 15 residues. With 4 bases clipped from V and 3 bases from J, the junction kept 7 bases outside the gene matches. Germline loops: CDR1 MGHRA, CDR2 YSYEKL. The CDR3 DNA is TGCGCCAGCAGCCTCGTGGACAGGGCCCACTATGGCTACACCTTC. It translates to CASSLVDRAHYGYTF.

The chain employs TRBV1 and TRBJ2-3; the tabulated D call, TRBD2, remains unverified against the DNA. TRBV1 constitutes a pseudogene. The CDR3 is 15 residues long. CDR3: CTSNLAGASTDTQYF. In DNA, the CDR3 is TGCACCAGCAACCTAGCGGGGGCTAGCACAGATACGCAGTATTTT.

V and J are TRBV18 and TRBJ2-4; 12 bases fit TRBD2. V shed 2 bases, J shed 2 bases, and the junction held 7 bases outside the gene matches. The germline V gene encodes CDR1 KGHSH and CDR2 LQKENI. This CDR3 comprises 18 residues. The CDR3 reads CASSPSRLAGASKNIQYF. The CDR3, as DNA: TGTGCCAGCTCACCATCCCGACTAGCGGGGGCCTCCAAAAACATTCAGTACTTC.

The CDR3 region has the DNA TGCGCCAGCAGCTTTGCAGGGGACACAAACACCGGGGAGCTGTTTTTT. It translates to CASSFAGDTNTGELFF. The chain employs TRBV5-1 and TRBJ2-2, with D possibly matching TRBD1 (6 bases). From germline, CDR1 is SGHRS and CDR2 YFSETQ. There are 16 residues in the CDR3. V lost 2 bases and J lost 2, with 13 bases in between.

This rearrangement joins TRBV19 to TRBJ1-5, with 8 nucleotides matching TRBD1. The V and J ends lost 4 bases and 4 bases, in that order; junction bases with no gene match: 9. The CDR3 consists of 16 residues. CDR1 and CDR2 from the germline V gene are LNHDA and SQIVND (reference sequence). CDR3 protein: CASSNRQGAQNQPQHF. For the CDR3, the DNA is TGTGCCAGTAGTAACAGGCAGGGGGCACAAAATCAGCCCCAGCATTTT.

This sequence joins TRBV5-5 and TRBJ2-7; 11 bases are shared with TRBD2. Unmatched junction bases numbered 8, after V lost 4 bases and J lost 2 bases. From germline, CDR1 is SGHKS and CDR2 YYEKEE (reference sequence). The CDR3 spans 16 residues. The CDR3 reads CASSRRSGGDAYEQYV. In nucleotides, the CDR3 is TGTGCCAGCAGCCGCCGTAGCGGGGGGGACGCCTACGAGCAGTACGTC.

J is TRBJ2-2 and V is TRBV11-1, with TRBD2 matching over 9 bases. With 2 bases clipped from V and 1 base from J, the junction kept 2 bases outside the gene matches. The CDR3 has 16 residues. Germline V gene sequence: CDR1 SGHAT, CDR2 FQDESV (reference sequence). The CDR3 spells CASSLRRGGNTGELFF. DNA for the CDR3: TGTGCCAGCAGCTTACGGCGGGGGGGGAACACCGGGGAGCTGTTTTTT.

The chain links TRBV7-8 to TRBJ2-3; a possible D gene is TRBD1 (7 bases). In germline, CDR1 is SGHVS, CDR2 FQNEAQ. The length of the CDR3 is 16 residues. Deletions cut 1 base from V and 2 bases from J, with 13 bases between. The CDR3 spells CASSLGRGEHTDTQYF. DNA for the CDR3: TGTGCCAGCAGCTTAGGCAGGGGGGAGCACACAGATACGCAGTATTTT.

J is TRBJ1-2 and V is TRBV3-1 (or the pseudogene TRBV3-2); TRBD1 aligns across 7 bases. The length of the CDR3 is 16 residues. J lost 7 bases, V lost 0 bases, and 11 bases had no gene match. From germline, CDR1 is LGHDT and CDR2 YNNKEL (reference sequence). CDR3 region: CASSQDQPGRGFGYTF. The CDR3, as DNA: TGTGCCAGCAGCCAAGATCAACCCGGCAGGGGGTTTGGCTACACCTTC.

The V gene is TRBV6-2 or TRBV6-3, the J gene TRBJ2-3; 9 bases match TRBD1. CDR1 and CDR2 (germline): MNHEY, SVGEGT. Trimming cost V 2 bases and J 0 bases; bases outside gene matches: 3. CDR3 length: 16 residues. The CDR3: CASSYTGTGSTDTQYF. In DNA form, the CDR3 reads TGTGCCAGCAGTTACACCGGGACAGGGAGCACAGATACGCAGTATTTT.

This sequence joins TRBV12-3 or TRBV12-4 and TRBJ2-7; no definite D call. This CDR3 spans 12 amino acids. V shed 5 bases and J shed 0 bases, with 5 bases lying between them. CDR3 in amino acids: CASSVLSYEQYF. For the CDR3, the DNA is TGTGCCAGCAGTGTCCTCTCCTACGAGCAGTACTTC.

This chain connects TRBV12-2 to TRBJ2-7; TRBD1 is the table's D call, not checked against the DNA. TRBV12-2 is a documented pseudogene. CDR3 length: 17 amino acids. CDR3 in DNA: TGTGCAAGTCGCCCTCGAAATGGCCGCAAGATATCTCACGAGCAGTACGTC. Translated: CASRPRNGRKISHEQYV.